The 10 T cell receptor beta chains reported below all come from one sample, sequenced in a study of low-dose radiotherapy and immunotherapy resistance in tumors. TRAV- and TRBV-specific primers primed first-strand cDNA, covering alpha and beta chains. Over about 19 PCR cycles, TCRs were amplified from a constant-region primer and V-primer adapter. One entry per CDR3 protein results from TCRdb running MiXCR on the reads. This sample carries roughly 100,000 distinct CDR3 sequences, around 20% of them seen once, and the ten largest clones take roughly 4.3%. Indicated time point: after trial treatment. Regarding treatment: LDRT plus nivolumab, ipilimumab, low-dose cyclophosphamide and aspirin (RACIN trial). The input for sequencing was PBMCs, taken after low-dose radiotherapy plus immunotherapy. Receptors originate from a male donor with prostate cancer.

The sample holds a few counts of this clonotype. The V call is TRBV25-1, the J call TRBJ2-7; 10 bases line up with TRBD1. The CDR3 is made up of 14 amino acids. V gave up 2 bases and J gave up 3 bases; unmatched junction bases: 1. Germline lookup yields CDR1 MGHDK and CDR2 SYGVNS. The CDR3 protein is CASSEGTGVYEQYF. CDR3 nucleotides: TGTGCCAGCAGTGAAGGGACAGGGGTCTACGAGCAGTACTTC.

This clonotype was seen a few times. V and J are TRBV12-3 or TRBV12-4 and TRBJ1-5; D not resolved. The CDR3 is made up of 12 amino acids. The V end was cut by 6 bases, the J end by 7 bases, with 10 bases between. CDR3 bases: TGTGCCAGCAGAGACGGTGAACAGCCCCAGCATTTT. The encoded protein is CASRDGEQPQHF.

This rearrangement joins TRBV2 to TRBJ2-5; D unclear. V lost 3 bases to trimming and J lost 4 bases, with 9 bases between them. The germline gives CDR1 SNHLY, CDR2 FYNNEI. The CDR3 has 13 residues. The CDR3 spells CASSELRAETQYF. In DNA, the CDR3 is TGTGCCAGCAGTGAGTTAAGAGCAGAGACCCAGTACTTC.

This clonotype was seen at least ten times. The CDR3 DNA sequence: TGTGCCAGCAGCGGTTCCCCTAGCGGGGGGTCCCTCTACGAGCAGTACTTC. Translated: CASSGSPSGGSLYEQYF. The chain is built from TRBV2 and TRBJ2-7, with 11 bases identical to TRBD2. The trim removed 6 bases at V and 3 bases at J, leaving 13 bases unmatched. The CDR3 contains 17 residues. Per the germline V gene, CDR1 is SNHLY and CDR2 is FYNNEI.

This clonotype was seen repeatedly, ten times or more. The V gene is TRBV3-1, the J gene TRBJ1-6; TRBD1 might be the D (5 bases). The V end lost 7 bases, the J end lost 7 bases, and 17 bases lay between the germline ends. The germline V gene has CDR1 LGHDT and CDR2 YNNKEL (reference sequence). This CDR3 is built from 15 residues. CDR3 loop: CASTLNSQGNSPLHF. CDR3 nucleotide sequence: TGTGCCAGCACCCTCAATTCCCAGGGAAATTCACCCCTCCACTTT.

In its sample, this clonotype was seen many times. V is TRBV15 and J is TRBJ2-3; possibly TRBD2 for D (6 bases). V was pared by 0 bases and J by 0 bases, with 16 bases between. CDR1 and CDR2 from the germline V gene are LNHNV and YYDKDF (reference sequence). The CDR3 extends over 18 amino acids. The chain's CDR3 is CATSRDHDSGHSTDTQYF. The CDR3 DNA reads as TGTGCCACCAGCAGAGATCATGATAGCGGCCATAGCACAGATACGCAGTATTTT.

This clonotype appeared many times. V is TRBV7-6 and J is TRBJ1-2, with unresolved D. CDR3 size: 16 residues. Germline V lookup: CDR1 SGHVS, CDR2 FNYEAQ. V lost 6 bases to trimming and J lost 1 base, with 18 bases between them. This CDR3 reads CASRKQPTDDNYGYTF. In DNA form, the CDR3 reads TGTGCCAGCAGGAAACAGCCAACCGATGATAACTATGGCTACACCTTC.

This clonotype was found many times. This chain links TRBV2 with TRBJ1-1, with unresolved D. Germline V CDR1 and CDR2: SNHLY, FYNNEI. The V gene lost 6 bases and the J gene lost 2 bases, with 7 bases spanning the gap. This CDR3 region has 12 residues. The CDR3 loop is CASSVSNTEAFF. The CDR3 nucleotides are TGTGCCAGCAGCGTTTCCAACACTGAAGCTTTCTTT. Drawing the rest from reference TRBV2 and TRBJ1-1, the complete variable domain is EPEVTQTPSHQVTQMGQEVILRCVPISNHLYFYWYRQILGQKVEFLVSFYNNEISEKSEIFDDQFSVERPDGSNFTLKIRSTKLEDSAMYFCASSVSNTEAFFGQGTRLTVV.

This clonotype appeared many times. The chain has TRBV11-2 and TRBJ2-3; D not certain. The CDR3 covers 15 residues. From germline, CDR1 is SGHAT and CDR2 FQNNGV. Trimming took 5 bases from V and 5 from J, leaving 17 bases between them. In DNA form, the CDR3 reads TGTGCCAGCAGCCCAACCATAGTCTCTGGAGATACGCAGTATTTT. Residues: CASSPTIVSGDTQYF.

Ten or more counts support this clonotype. This chain links TRBV19 with TRBJ2-2, with a tentative D call TRBD1 (5 bases). Trimming took off 7 bases at V and 6 bases at J, with 9 bases between the two ends. CDR1 is LNHDA and CDR2 is SQIVND in the germline V gene (reference sequence). The CDR3 sequence is 12 residues long. CDR3 protein: CASIGVAGELFF. The CDR3, as DNA: TGTGCCAGTATAGGGGTAGCCGGGGAGCTGTTTTTT.